This record looks at one T cell receptor (beta chain) sequence and its context. Data came from immunoSEQ multiplex PCR; TCRdb stores just in-frame clones and leaves some out. The sample contains 30,000 to 35,000 clones, over 75% of which appear only once. The CDR3 totals 13 residues. Unmatched junction bases numbered 9, after V lost 7 bases and J lost 6 bases. The germline V gene has CDR1 LNHDA and CDR2 SQIVND (reference sequence). The data were taken from a study of blood T cell repertoires in COVID-19. The source material was peripheral blood. The clonotype comes from a man between 65 and 79 years old with COVID-19, enrolled during active disease. The chain links TRBV19 to TRBJ2-7; TRBD2 matches 7 bases. CDR3 sequence (DNA): TGTGCCAGTACCGATTCGGGGAGGGGCGAGCAGTACTTC. Protein: CASTDSGRGEQYF.